This T cell receptor beta chain was retrieved from a study of OX40 agonist ivuxolimab in advanced cancers. Some clones are missing from TCRdb's copy, which holds only in-frame ones; the method was immunoSEQ multiplex PCR. The sample has tens of thousands of clones; around 88% are singletons. Germline CDR1 and CDR2: GTSNPN and SVGIG (reference sequence). The CDR3 totals 14 residues. The V gene end was trimmed by 5 bases and the J gene end by 0 bases; junction bases not matched to a gene: 4. The chain carries TRBV30 and TRBJ2-1; 7 bases match TRBD2. The source material was CD4+ or CD8+ T cells sorted from blood, sampled in a trial of the OX40 agonist ivuxolimab. This sequence was found in an adult with an advanced solid tumor such as melanoma, head and neck, liver or kidney cancer. CDR3 in DNA: TGTGCCTGGGCTAGCGGCCTCTCCTACAATGAGCAGTTCTTC. Translated, it gives CAWASGLSYNEQFF.